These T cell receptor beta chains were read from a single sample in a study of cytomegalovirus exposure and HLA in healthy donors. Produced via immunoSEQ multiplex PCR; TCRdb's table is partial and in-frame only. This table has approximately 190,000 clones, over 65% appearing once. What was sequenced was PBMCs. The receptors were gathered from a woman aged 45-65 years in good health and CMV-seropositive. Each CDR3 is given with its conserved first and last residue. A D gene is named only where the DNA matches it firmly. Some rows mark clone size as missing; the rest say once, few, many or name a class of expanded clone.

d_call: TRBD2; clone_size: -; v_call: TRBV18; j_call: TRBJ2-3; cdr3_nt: TGTGCCAGCTCACCACCACTAGCGGGGGTCACCATGACGCAGTATTTT; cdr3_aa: CASSPPLAGVTMTQYF
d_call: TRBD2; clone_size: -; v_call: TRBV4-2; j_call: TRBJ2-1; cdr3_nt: TGTGCCAGCAGCCGGCCAGTAGGAGCGGGGGGGCGTATCTTC; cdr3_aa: CASSRPVGAGGRIF
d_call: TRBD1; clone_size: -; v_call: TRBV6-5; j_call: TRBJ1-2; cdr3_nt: TGTGCCAGCAGTTTCCGGGACAGGTCCCGTCATGGCTACACCTTC; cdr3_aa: CASSFRDRSRHGYTF
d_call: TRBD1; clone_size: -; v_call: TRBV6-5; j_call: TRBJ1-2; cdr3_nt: TGTGCCAGCAGTCCACAGGGGGCGCAAGGCTACACCTTC; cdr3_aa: CASSPQGAQGYTF
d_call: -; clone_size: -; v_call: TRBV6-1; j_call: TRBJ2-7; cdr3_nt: TGTGCCAGCAGTTATGGACAGAGCTCCTACGAGCAGTACTTC; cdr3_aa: CASSYGQSSYEQYF
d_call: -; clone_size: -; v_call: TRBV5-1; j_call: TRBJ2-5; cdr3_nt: TGCGCCAGCAGCGAGGGAAACGCAGGTGGGGAGACCCAGTACTTC; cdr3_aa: CASSEGNAGGETQYF
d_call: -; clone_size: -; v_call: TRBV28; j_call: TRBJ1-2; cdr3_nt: TGTGCCAGCAGTTTGGTGAGCGAGGATTATGGCTACACCTTC; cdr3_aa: CASSLVSEDYGYTF
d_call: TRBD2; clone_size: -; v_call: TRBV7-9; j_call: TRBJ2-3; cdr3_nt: TGTGCCAGCAGCGTGGGTAGCGGGGGGACACTAACAGATACGCAGTATTTT; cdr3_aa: CASSVGSGGTLTDTQYF
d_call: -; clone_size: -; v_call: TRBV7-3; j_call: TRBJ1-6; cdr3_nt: TGTGCCAGCAGCCAAAAAAGCACAGGGAACTCACCCCTCCACTTT; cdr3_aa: CASSQKSTGNSPLHF
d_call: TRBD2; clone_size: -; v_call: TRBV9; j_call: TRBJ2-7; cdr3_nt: TGTGCCAGCAGCGCAGGTACTAGCGGGCCCTTTTTGGACGAGCAGTACTTC; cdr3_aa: CASSAGTSGPFLDEQYF
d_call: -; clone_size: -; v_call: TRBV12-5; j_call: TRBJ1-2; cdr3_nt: TGTGCTAGTGGTGCACAGGGTAACTATGGCTACACCTTC; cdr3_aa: CASGAQGNYGYTF
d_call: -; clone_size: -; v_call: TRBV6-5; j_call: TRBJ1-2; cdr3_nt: TGTGCCAGCAGCCCACAGGGTGGATATGGCTACACCTTC; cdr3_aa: CASSPQGGYGYTF
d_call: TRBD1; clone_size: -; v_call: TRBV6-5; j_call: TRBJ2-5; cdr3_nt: TGTGCCAGCAGTTACCTGGACAGGGGTGAGACCCAGTACTTC; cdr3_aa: CASSYLDRGETQYF
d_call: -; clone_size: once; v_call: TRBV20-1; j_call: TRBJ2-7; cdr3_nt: TGCAGTGCTGTGAGGCGGTACGAGCAGTACTTC; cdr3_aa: CSAVRRYEQYF
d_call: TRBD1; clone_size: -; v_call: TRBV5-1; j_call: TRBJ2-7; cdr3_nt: TGCGCCAGCAGCTTTACAGGGGAGTCCTACGAGCAGTACTTC; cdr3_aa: CASSFTGESYEQYF
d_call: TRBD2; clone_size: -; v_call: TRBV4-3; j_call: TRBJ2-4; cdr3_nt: TGCGCCAGCAGCCAAAACCTAGCGGGGGCGGGCATTCAGTACTTC; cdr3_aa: CASSQNLAGAGIQYF
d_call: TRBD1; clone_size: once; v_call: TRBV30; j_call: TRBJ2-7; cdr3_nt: TGTGCCTGGAGGGCTATACCGGGACAGGGTGGCTACGAGCAGTACTTC; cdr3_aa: CAWRAIPGQGGYEQYF
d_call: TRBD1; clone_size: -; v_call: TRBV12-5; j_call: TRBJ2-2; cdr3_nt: TGTGCTAGTGGGGGACAGGGGGCCACCGGGGAGCTGTTTTTT; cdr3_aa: CASGGQGATGELFF
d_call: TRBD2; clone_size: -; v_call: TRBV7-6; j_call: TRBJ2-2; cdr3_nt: TGTGCCAGCAGCTCGGGGGGGGGCCCCACCGGGGAGCTGTTTTTT; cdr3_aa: CASSSGGGPTGELFF
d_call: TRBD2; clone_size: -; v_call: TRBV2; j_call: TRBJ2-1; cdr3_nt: TGTGCCAGCCTCAAGGCTAGCGGGGGCCATGATGAGCAGTTCTTC; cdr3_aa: CASLKASGGHDEQFF
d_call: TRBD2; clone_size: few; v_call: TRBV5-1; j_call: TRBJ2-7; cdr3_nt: TGCGCCAGCAGCTTGGCCAGAAGCGGGGCCGTCCACTACGAGCAGTACTTC; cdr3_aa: CASSLARSGAVHYEQYF
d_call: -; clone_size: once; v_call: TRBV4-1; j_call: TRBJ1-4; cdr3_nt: TGCGCCAGCAGCCAAGAAGGCGGGAAAGGGGTGGAAAAACTGTTTTTT; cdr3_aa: CASSQEGGKGVEKLFF
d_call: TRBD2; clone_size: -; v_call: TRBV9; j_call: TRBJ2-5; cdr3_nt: TGTGCCAGCAGCGTAGGGCTAGCGGGGGGGACCCAGTACTTC; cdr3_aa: CASSVGLAGGTQYF
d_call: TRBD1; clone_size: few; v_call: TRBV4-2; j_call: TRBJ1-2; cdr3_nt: TGTGCCAGCAGCCCGACCGGTTCTGCGCCAGGGGGCTATGGCTACACCTTC; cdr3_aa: CASSPTGSAPGGYGYTF
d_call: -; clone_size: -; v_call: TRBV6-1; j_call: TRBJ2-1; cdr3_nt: TGTGCCAGCAGTGAAGCCCTTCTCAGGGGTACCTACAATGAGCAGTTCTTC; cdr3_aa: CASSEALLRGTYNEQFF
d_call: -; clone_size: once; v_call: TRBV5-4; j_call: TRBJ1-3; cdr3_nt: TGTGCCAGCAGCTTTCCAGTCTCTGGAAACACCATATATTTT; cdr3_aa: CASSFPVSGNTIYF
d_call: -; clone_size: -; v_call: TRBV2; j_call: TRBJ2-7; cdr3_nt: TGTGCCAGCAGTGAAGCGCTTCGACAAGCCTACGAGCAGTACTTC; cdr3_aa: CASSEALRQAYEQYF
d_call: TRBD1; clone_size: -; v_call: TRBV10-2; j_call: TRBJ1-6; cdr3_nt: TGCGCCAGCAGCTCTGGACAGGAAATCCTGGGCCCCCTCCTCCACTTT; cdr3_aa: CASSSGQEILGPLLHF
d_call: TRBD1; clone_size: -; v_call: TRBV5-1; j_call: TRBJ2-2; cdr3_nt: TGCGCCAGCAAGTATACAGGGGGCGGCACCGGGGAGCTGTTTTTT; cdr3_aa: CASKYTGGGTGELFF
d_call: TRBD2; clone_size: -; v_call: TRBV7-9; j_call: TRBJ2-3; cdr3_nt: TGTGCCAGCATTCCGGGACTAGCGGGGTCCACAGATACGCAGTATTTT; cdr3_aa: CASIPGLAGSTDTQYF
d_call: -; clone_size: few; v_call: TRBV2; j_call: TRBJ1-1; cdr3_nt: TGTGCCAGCAGTAACACCAGGGGAAACACTGAAGCTTTCTTT; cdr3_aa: CASSNTRGNTEAFF
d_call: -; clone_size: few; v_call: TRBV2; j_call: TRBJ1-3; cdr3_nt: TGTGCCAGCAGATCGGACTCGAGCTCTGGAAACACCATATATTTT; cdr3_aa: CASRSDSSSGNTIYF
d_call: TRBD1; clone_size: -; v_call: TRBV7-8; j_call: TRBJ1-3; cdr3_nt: TGTGCCAGCAGCTTACAGGGGGCTGAAGGAAACACCATATATTTT; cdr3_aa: CASSLQGAEGNTIYF
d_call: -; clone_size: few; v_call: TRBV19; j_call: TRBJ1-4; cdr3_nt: TGTGCCAGTAGTATTGGTGCAGGGCGCGAAAAACTGTTTTTT; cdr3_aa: CASSIGAGREKLFF
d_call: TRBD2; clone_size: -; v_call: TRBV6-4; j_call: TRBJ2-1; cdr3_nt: TGTGCCAGCAGTTCTAGCGGGGGGGCTGGTGAGCAGTTCTTC; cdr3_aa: CASSSSGGAGEQFF
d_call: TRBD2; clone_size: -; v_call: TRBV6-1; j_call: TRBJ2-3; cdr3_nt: TGTGCCAGCAGTGAAGCGGGGGGGGCAGATACGCAGTATTTT; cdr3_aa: CASSEAGGADTQYF
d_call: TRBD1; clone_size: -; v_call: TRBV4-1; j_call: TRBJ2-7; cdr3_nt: TGCGCCAGCAGCCAAGGTTATGGTAGGGGGCACGAGCAGTACTTC; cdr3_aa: CASSQGYGRGHEQYF
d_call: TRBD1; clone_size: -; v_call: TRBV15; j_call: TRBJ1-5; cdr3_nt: TGTGCCACCAGCGCCCGGACAGGGTATCAGCCCCAGCATTTT; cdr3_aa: CATSARTGYQPQHF
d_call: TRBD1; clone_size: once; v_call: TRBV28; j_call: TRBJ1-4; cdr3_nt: TGTGCCAGCAGCCCGGGACAGCTATATGAAAAACTGTTTTTT; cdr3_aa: CASSPGQLYEKLFF
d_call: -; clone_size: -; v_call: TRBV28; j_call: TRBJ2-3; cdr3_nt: TGTGCCAGCAGTCCCGGAGGAGTTAGCACAGATACGCAGTATTTT; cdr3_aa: CASSPGGVSTDTQYF
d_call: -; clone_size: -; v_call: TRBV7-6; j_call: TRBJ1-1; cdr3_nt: TGTGCCAGCAGCTTAGCGAGGGGGAGCACTGAAGCTTTCTTT; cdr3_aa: CASSLARGSTEAFF
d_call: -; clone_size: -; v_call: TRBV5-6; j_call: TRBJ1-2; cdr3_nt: TGTGCCAGCAGCCCCCGGTTCCGGGGGAGCTATGGCTACACCTTC; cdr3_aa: CASSPRFRGSYGYTF
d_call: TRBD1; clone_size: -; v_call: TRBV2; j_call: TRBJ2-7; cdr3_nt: TGTGCCAGCAGTCGGGACAGGTTAAGGGTGCAGTACTTC; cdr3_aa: CASSRDRLRVQYF
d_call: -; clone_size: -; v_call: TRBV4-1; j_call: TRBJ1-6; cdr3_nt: TGCGCCAGCAGCCATGAGCAGGGCCCGGTTAATTCACCCCTCCACTTT; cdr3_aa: CASSHEQGPVNSPLHF
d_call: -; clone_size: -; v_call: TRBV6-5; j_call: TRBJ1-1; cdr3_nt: TGTGCCAGCAGTTACCGTGACAGGAACACTGAGGCTTTCTTT; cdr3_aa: CASSYRDRNTEAFF
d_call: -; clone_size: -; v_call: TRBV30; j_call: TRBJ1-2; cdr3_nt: TGTGCCTGGAGTATCAAGGGGTTAAAGGCGGCTAACTATGGCTACACCTTC; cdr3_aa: CAWSIKGLKAANYGYTF
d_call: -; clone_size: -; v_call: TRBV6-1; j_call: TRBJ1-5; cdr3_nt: TGTGCCAGCAGTGAGGAGCAGCAGCCCCAGCATTTT; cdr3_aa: CASSEEQQPQHF
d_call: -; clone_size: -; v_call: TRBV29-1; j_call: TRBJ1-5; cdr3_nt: TGCAGCGCCAAATCAGGGGCTGGGGATCAGCCCCAGCATTTT; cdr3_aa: CSAKSGAGDQPQHF
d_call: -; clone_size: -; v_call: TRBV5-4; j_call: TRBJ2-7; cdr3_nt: TGTGCTTTGGGGGCGGCGGGCTCCTACGAGCAGTACTTC; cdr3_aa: CALGAAGSYEQYF
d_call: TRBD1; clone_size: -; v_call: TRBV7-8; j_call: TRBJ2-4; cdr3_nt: TGTGCCAGCAGCTTAGCGACAGGGGGAAACATTCAGTACTTC; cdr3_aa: CASSLATGGNIQYF
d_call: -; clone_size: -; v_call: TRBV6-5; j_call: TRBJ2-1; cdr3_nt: TGTGCCAGCACCCTCGGGGGTGCTTTGGATGAGCAGTTCTTC; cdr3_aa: CASTLGGALDEQFF
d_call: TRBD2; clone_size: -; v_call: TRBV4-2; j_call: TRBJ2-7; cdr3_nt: TGTGCCAGCAGCCTTTGGACTAGCGGCGTCAACGAGCAGTACTTC; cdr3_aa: CASSLWTSGVNEQYF
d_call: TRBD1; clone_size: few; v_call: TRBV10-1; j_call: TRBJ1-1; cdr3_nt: TGCGCCAGCAGTGAGGGACAGGGGTTTGGAACTGAAGCTTTCTTT; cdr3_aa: CASSEGQGFGTEAFF
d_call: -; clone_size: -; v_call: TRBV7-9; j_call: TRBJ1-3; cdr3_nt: TGTGCCAGCAGGGAGGCGAGCTCTGGAAACACCATATATTTT; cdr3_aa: CASREASSGNTIYF
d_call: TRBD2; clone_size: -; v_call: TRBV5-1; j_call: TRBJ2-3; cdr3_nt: TGCGCCAGCAGGACTAGCGGGGGAGTTAGCACAGATACGCAGTATTTT; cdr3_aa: CASRTSGGVSTDTQYF
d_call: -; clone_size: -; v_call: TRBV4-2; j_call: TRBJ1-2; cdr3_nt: TGTGCCAGCAGCTTGGCCACGGGTCGTGGTGGCTACACCTTC; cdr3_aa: CASSLATGRGGYTF
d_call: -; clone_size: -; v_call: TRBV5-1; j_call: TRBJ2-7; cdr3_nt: TGCGCCAGCAGCCCCGTGCCGGGGAACTACGAGCAGTACTTC; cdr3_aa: CASSPVPGNYEQYF
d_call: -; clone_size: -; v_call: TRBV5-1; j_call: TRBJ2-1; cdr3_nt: TGCGCCAGCAGCTTATATGAACGGGGTGAGCAGTTCTTC; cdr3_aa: CASSLYERGEQFF
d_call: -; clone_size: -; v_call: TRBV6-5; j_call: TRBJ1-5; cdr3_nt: TGTGCCAGCAAAAGACAGGATAATAGCAATCAGCCCCAGCATTTT; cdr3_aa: CASKRQDNSNQPQHF
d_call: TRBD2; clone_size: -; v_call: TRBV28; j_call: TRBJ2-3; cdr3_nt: TGTGCCAGCAGTTTATGGGCTAGCGGGGGGCTGGGCACAGATACGCAGTATTTT; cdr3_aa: CASSLWASGGLGTDTQYF